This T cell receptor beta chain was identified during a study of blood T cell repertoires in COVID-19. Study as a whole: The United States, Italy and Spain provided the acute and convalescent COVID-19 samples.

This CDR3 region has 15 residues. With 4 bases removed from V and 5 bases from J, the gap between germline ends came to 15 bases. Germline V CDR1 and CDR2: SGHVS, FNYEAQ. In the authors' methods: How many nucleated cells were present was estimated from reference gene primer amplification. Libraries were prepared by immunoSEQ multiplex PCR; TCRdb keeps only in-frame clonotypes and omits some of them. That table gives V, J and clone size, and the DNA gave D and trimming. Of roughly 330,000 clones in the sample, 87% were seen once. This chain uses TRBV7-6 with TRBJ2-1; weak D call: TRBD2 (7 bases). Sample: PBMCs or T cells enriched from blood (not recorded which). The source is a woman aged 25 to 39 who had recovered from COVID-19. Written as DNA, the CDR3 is TGTGCCAGCAGCTCCCCTAGGGGGGGGAACAATGAGCAGTTCTTC. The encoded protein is CASSSPRGGNNEQFF.